This entry lists 9 T cell receptor beta chains sequenced from one sample in a study of T cell responses to AZD1222 COVID-19 vaccine. Clones were sequenced by immunoSEQ multiplex PCR, and TCRdb holds only the in-frame ones, with some missing. The data show 150,000 or so clones, with roughly 88% seen just once and around 0.98% held by the top ten. The source material was peripheral blood, sampled 28 days after the second AZD1222 dose. These receptors came from an adult who received the AZD1222 COVID-19 vaccine.

The CDR3 loop reads CASSQEQGLRGNTIYF. The CDR3 DNA is TGTGCCAGCAGCCAAGAACAGGGTTTGCGTGGAAACACCATATATTTT. This chain joins TRBV14 and TRBJ1-3; D is possibly TRBD1 (6 bases). Germline lookup yields CDR1 SGHDN and CDR2 FVKESK. Between the trimmed V and J ends, which lost 0 bases and 3 bases, there was a span of 12 bases. CDR3 size: 16 residues.

The V gene is TRBV5-5, the J gene TRBJ2-3; TRBD1 matches 8 bases. The CDR3 runs to 15 residues. V dropped 3 bases and J dropped 1; count of bases not matched to a gene: 4. Germline CDR1 reads SGHKS; CDR2 reads YYEKEE (reference sequence). The CDR3 DNA is TGTGCCAGCAGCTACTGGGGACAGGGCACAGATACGCAGTATTTT. It is translated as CASSYWGQGTDTQYF.

The rearrangement uses TRBV9 and TRBJ1-1; 7 nucleotides line up with TRBD1. V lost 3 bases to trimming and J lost 0 bases; unmatched junction nucleotides: 11. The V gene's germline CDR1 is SGDLS and CDR2 YYNGEE. CDR3 length: 17 amino acids. In nucleotides, the CDR3 is TGTGCCAGCAGCGCATCGACAGGGAGATCGCTGAACACTGAAGCTTTCTTT. Translating gives CASSASTGRSLNTEAFF.

The rearrangement joins TRBV7-9 to TRBJ2-1, with 7 bases matching TRBD1. After removal of 1 base from V and 8 bases from J, the junction contained 5 bases not matched to a gene. CDR1 SEHNR and CDR2 FQNEAQ come from the germline V gene (reference sequence). This CDR3 contains 14 residues. CDR3 sequence: CASSLGSTGDEQFF. The DNA for the CDR3 is TGTGCCAGCAGCTTAGGTTCCACAGGGGATGAGCAGTTCTTC.

This clone was picked up one time. The rearrangement uses TRBV6-1 and TRBJ1-2; 12 nucleotides match TRBD1. The CDR3 runs 17 residues. The junction had 8 bases not matched to a gene; V was cut back by 2 bases and J by 4 bases. In germline, CDR1 is MNHNS, CDR2 SASEGT. In DNA form, the CDR3 reads TGTGCCAGCAGTGAAAAGGGACAGGGGGCGGTTCGCTATGGCTACACCTTC. Encoded protein: CASSEKGQGAVRYGYTF.

The chain recombines TRBV7-9 with TRBJ1-2; D perhaps matches TRBD1 (5 bases). Germline lookup yields CDR1 SEHNR and CDR2 FQNEAQ (reference sequence). V was shortened by 5 bases and J by 5 bases, with 30 bases between the two germline ends. This CDR3 region has 19 residues. Written as DNA, the CDR3 is TGTGCCAGCAGCCGCCGGGGCAGTGACCGACTGAACCCCCAGTATGGCTACACCTTC. Amino acids: CASSRRGSDRLNPQYGYTF.

The chain carries TRBV19 and TRBJ2-5, with unresolved D. CDR1 LNHDA and CDR2 SQIVND come from the germline V gene (reference sequence). The CDR3 covers 12 residues. V was trimmed by 10 bases and J by 4 bases, leaving 13 bases between them. The CDR3 DNA is TGTGCCACCTCAGTCGTCGGAGAGACCCAGTACTTC. Protein product: CATSVVGETQYF.

The chain combines TRBV3-1 (or the pseudogene TRBV3-2) with TRBJ1-2, with 9 bases matching TRBD1. Germline assignment: CDR1 LGHDT and CDR2 YNNKEL (reference sequence). The length of the CDR3 is 13 residues. Trimming at V came to 4 bases and at J to 5 bases, leaving 2 bases not matched to a gene. CDR3 DNA sequence: TGTGCCAGCAGCCCCGGACAGGGGTATGGCTACACCTTC. Amino acid sequence: CASSPGQGYGYTF.

The J gene is TRBJ1-4, the V gene TRBV4-2, with 7 nucleotides matching TRBD1. Germline V CDR1 and CDR2: LGHNA, YNFKEQ. J lost 6 bases, V lost 3 bases, and 1 base had no gene match. The length of the CDR3 is 13 residues. In DNA, the CDR3 is TGTGCCAGCAGCCACGGGACAGATGAAAAACTGTTTTTT. It translates to CASSHGTDEKLFF.